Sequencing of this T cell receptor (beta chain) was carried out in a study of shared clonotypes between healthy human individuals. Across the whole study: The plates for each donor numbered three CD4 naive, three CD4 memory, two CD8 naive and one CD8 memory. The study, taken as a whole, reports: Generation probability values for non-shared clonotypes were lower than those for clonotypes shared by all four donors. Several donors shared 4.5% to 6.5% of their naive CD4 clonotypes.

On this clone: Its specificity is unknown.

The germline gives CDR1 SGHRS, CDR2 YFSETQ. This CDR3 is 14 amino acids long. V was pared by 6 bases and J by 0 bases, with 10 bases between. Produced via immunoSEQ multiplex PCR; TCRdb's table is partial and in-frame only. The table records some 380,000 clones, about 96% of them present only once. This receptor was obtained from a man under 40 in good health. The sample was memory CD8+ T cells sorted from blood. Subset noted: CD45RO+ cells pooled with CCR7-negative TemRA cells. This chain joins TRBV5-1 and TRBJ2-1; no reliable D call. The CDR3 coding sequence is TGCGCCAGCACCCCCCTGAGCTCCTACAATGAGCAGTTCTTC. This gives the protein CASTPLSSYNEQFF.